This passage covers 25 T cell receptor beta chains from one sample sequenced in a study of shared clonotypes between healthy human individuals. Assay: immunoSEQ multiplex PCR; the TCRdb copy retains only in-frame clones and omits some. The table includes about 590,000 clones, around 95% detected once. CD45RO negativity and positive selection for CCR7 defined naive CD8 cells, a population that excluded terminally differentiated effector memory CD45RA+ cells. The material sequenced was naive CD8+ T cells sorted from blood. These receptors were taken from a woman in her twenties or thirties in good health.

V and J are TRBV6-5 and TRBJ2-5, with TRBD1 identical over 7 bases. The J call could be wrong; TRBJ2-7 is a better fit for the DNA end. CDR1 and CDR2 from the germline V gene are MNHEY and SVGAGI. CDR3 length: 15 amino acids. The CDR3 DNA reads as TGTGCCAGCAGTTACTCAACAGGGGTCCCCTACGAGCAGTACTTC. It specifies CASSYSTGVPYEQYF.

The gene calls are TRBV27 and TRBJ2-1, with D unclear. Germline-derived CDR1 and CDR2 are MNHEY and SMNVEV (reference sequence). Trimming cost V 5 bases and J 4 bases, with 12 bases left between them. The CDR3 contains 14 residues. The CDR3 sequence is CASSPMAIYNEQFF. The CDR3 DNA reads TGTGCCAGCAGTCCGATGGCGATATACAATGAGCAGTTCTTC.

V gene TRBV16 combines with J gene TRBJ2-3; 10 bases agree with TRBD1. CDR1 KGHSY and CDR2 FQNENV come from the germline V gene. V gave up 7 bases and J gave up 2 bases; unmatched junction bases: 9. The CDR3 is 16 residues long. The CDR3 here is CASTRDRGPITDTQYF. The CDR3 DNA reads as TGTGCCAGCACCAGAGACAGGGGGCCGATCACAGATACGCAGTATTTT.

This clone was seen only once. The chain carries TRBV9 and TRBJ1-5; the D is unclear. V gave up 4 bases and J gave up 0 bases, with 11 bases separating them. Germline V CDR1 and CDR2: SGDLS, YYNGEE. The CDR3 is 15 residues long. The CDR3 is CASSPSYSSNQPQHF. The CDR3 nucleotides read TGTGCCAGCAGCCCCAGTTACTCTAGCAATCAGCCCCAGCATTTT.

The chain couples TRBV29-1 to TRBJ1-2; no clear D. The V gene lost 3 bases and the J gene lost 3 bases, with 11 bases spanning the gap. The CDR3 spans 13 residues. Germline V gene lookup returns CDR1 SQVTM and CDR2 ANQGSEA. This chain's CDR3 is CSVDSGGHYGYTF. The CDR3 bases are TGCAGCGTTGATTCTGGCGGACACTATGGCTACACCTTC.

The chain couples TRBV11-3 to TRBJ1-1, with D uncertain. The CDR3 is 13 amino acids. The germline V and J ends were trimmed by 4 bases and 4 bases, with 10 bases remaining between them. Germline assignment: CDR1 SGHNT and CDR2 YENEEA. The CDR3 sequence is CASSSARGTEAFF. Written as DNA, the CDR3 is TGTGCCAGCAGCTCAGCCCGGGGCACTGAAGCTTTCTTT.

The table lists this clone with a count of one. J is TRBJ2-1 and V is TRBV7-8; D not certain. Trimming removed 7 bases from V and 6 bases from J, with 16 bases in between. The CDR3 consists of 14 residues. Germline V gene data show CDR1 as SGHVS and CDR2 as FQNEAQ. DNA for the CDR3: TGTGCCAGCATACCCAATCTAGAGCCCAATGAGCAGTTCTTC. Protein: CASIPNLEPNEQFF.

The chain carries TRBV30 and TRBJ1-1; D is perhaps TRBD1 (5 bases). Trimming stripped 3 bases from V and 4 bases from J, with 12 bases between. Germline V gene data show CDR1 as GTSNPN and CDR2 as SVGIG (reference sequence). The CDR3 is 13 amino acids. CDR3 in amino acids: CAWSGGTVTEAFF. The CDR3 DNA reads as TGTGCCTGGAGCGGGGGGACGGTCACTGAAGCTTTCTTT. Full variable domain (remainder filled in from reference TRBV30 and TRBJ1-1): SQTIHQWPATLVQPVGSPLSLECTVEGTSNPNLYWYRQAAGRGLQLLFYSVGIGQISSEVPQNLSASRPQDRQFILSSKKLLLSDSGFYLCAWSGGTVTEAFFGQGTRLTVV.

The chain uses TRBV28 and TRBJ1-1; TRBD1 agrees at 7 bases. The V segment lost 7 bases and the J segment 3 bases; nucleotides outside the gene matches: 11. Germline V gene data show CDR1 as MDHEN and CDR2 as SYDVKM. There are 15 residues in the CDR3. CDR3 region: CASTDRVLRDTEAFF. The CDR3 DNA reads TGTGCCAGCACAGACAGGGTCCTAAGGGACACTGAAGCTTTCTTT.

This chain joins TRBV5-8 and TRBJ2-7, with 7 bases lining up with TRBD2. The CDR3 runs 11 residues. Germline V gene sequence: CDR1 SGHTS, CDR2 YDEGEE. V lost 7 bases and J lost 6; bases outside the gene matches: 4. DNA for the CDR3: TGTGCCAGCCTATGGGGGGGCGAGCAGTACTTC. Translating gives CASLWGGEQYF.

CDR3 sequence: CASSPANRNTEAFF. The CDR3 DNA follows: TGTGCCAGCAGCCCCGCGAACAGGAACACTGAAGCTTTCTTT. The genes are TRBV5-6 and TRBJ1-1; no firm D call. This CDR3 contains 14 residues. V was clipped by 4 bases and J by 1 base, with 11 bases between them. Looked up from germline, CDR1 is SGHDT and CDR2 is YYEEEE.

CDR3 sequence: CASSERGLGTEAFF. The CDR3, as DNA: TGTGCCAGCAGTGAGAGGGGGCTGGGCACTGAAGCTTTCTTT. This rearrangement joins TRBV25-1 to TRBJ1-1; 7 bases line up with TRBD1. This CDR3 comprises 14 residues. Per the germline V gene, CDR1 is MGHDK and CDR2 is SYGVNS. V was pared by 3 bases and J by 4 bases, with 5 bases of the junction left unmatched.

In DNA, the CDR3 is TGTGCCAGCAGCGTTTACAGGCGGGACACCGGGGAGCTGTTTTTT. This sequence encodes CASSVYRRDTGELFF. This chain joins TRBV9 and TRBJ2-2; D possibly uses TRBD1 or TRBD2 (5 bases each). The CDR3 is 15 residues long. The V gene's germline CDR1 is SGDLS and CDR2 YYNGEE. V lost 2 bases and J 3 bases, leaving 11 bases between the germline ends.

The chain recombines TRBV7-6 with TRBJ2-2; D perhaps matches TRBD2 (6 bases). CDR1 SGHVS and CDR2 FNYEAQ come from the germline V gene. This CDR3 comprises 18 residues. With 5 bases removed from V and 4 bases from J, the gap between germline ends came to 23 bases. CDR3 bases: TGTGCCAGCAGCCCCCATTTGGAGGGAGGACCCCCCACCGGGGAGCTGTTTTTT. It translates to CASSPHLEGGPPTGELFF. Variable domain in full (rest from reference TRBV7-6 and TRBJ2-2): GAGVSQSPRYKVTKRGQDVALRCDPISGHVSLYWYRQALGQGPEFLTYFNYEAQQDKSGLPNDRFSAERPEGSISTLTIQRTEQRDSAMYRCASSPHLEGGPPTGELFFGEGSRLTVL.

The chain employs TRBV28 and TRBJ2-7; maybe TRBD2 (7 bases). V gave up 7 bases and J gave up 3 bases, with 19 bases separating them. Germline V CDR1 and CDR2: MDHEN, SYDVKM. The CDR3 runs to 15 residues. The CDR3 DNA is TGTGCCAGCACTCCGAGAGGGGGGGATAGCTACGAGCAGTACTTC. This gives the protein CASTPRGGDSYEQYF.

The chain's CDR3 is CASSSSYYEQYF. In DNA, the CDR3 is TGTGCCAGCAGCTCAAGTTACTACGAGCAGTACTTC. The chain has TRBV7-9 and TRBJ2-7; D gene unclear. The CDR3 runs to 12 residues. Germline V gives CDR1 SEHNR, CDR2 FQNEAQ (reference sequence). V lost 4 bases to trimming and J lost 3 bases, with 7 bases between them.

The chain carries TRBV9 and TRBJ1-5; maybe TRBD1 (5 bases). Germline V lookup: CDR1 SGDLS, CDR2 YYNGEE. This CDR3 is built from 15 residues. V was cut by 3 bases and J by 0 bases, with 10 bases left in between. The CDR3 DNA is TGTGCCAGCAGCGACTCGACAGTTAGCAATCAGCCCCAGCATTTT. The encoded protein is CASSDSTVSNQPQHF.

The chain has TRBV7-9 and TRBJ2-1; D may be TRBD2 (5 bases). Germline CDR1 SEHNR, CDR2 FQNEAQ (reference sequence). This CDR3 region has 16 residues. V was pared by 5 bases and J by 2 bases, with 16 bases between. The CDR3 is CASSPTSGKTYNEQFF. CDR3 nucleotide sequence: TGTGCCAGCAGCCCTACTTCCGGGAAGACCTACAATGAGCAGTTCTTC.

The gene calls are TRBV7-9 and TRBJ1-2; 7 bases fit TRBD1. Germline values: CDR1 SEHNR, CDR2 FQNEAQ (reference sequence). This CDR3 is built from 14 residues. J lost 7 bases, V lost 4 bases, and 9 bases had no gene match. The CDR3 nucleotides are TGTGCCAGCAGCTATGGGGACGACAGGGTTGGCTACACCTTC. Encoded protein: CASSYGDDRVGYTF.

The V call is TRBV7-6, the J call TRBJ2-7; D perhaps matches TRBD2 (6 bases). There are 17 residues in the CDR3. The V and J ends lost 1 base and 6 bases respectively, with 22 bases between them. Germline CDR1 and CDR2: SGHVS and FNYEAQ. CDR3 in DNA: TGTGCCAGCAGCTTAGTTAGGCTAGCTGGAGGGGTCGGCGAGCAGTACTTC. Translating it yields CASSLVRLAGGVGEQYF. Full variable domain (rest looked up from reference TRBV7-6 and TRBJ2-7): GAGVSQSPRYKVTKRGQDVALRCDPISGHVSLYWYRQALGQGPEFLTYFNYEAQQDKSGLPNDRFSAERPEGSISTLTIQRTEQRDSAMYRCASSLVRLAGGVGEQYFGPGTRLTVT.

This chain joins TRBV28 and TRBJ2-7; TRBD1 is a possible D gene (5 bases). The CDR3 covers 14 residues. Germline-derived CDR1 and CDR2 are MDHEN and SYDVKM. The V end was cut by 3 bases, the J end by 5 bases, with 14 bases between. CDR3 bases: TGTGCCAGCAGTTTTGATACAGGTTCCGACGAGCAGTACTTC. It encodes CASSFDTGSDEQYF.

This clone was recorded only once. The chain uses TRBV28 and TRBJ1-5; unclear D gene. CDR1 and CDR2 (germline): MDHEN, SYDVKM. With 0 bases removed from V and 9 bases from J, the gap between germline ends came to 12 bases. This CDR3 comprises 14 residues. CDR3 nucleotides: TGTGCCAGCAGTTTATGGGCTGCCGGCTCGCCCCAGCATTTT. Its translation is CASSLWAAGSPQHF.

The rearrangement uses TRBV29-1 and TRBJ2-7; D may be TRBD1 or TRBD2 (5 bases each). This CDR3 has 13 residues. CDR1 and CDR2 from the germline V gene are SQVTM and ANQGSEA. The V and J ends lost 6 bases and 2 bases respectively, with 14 bases between them. CDR3 coding DNA: TGCAGCGTAGGGACCCCCGGACCCTACGAGCAGTACTTC. As protein: CSVGTPGPYEQYF.

This chain links TRBV11-2 with TRBJ2-7, with TRBD1 matching 8 bases. Trimming cost V 1 base and J 4 bases; bases outside gene matches: 9. Germline-derived CDR1 and CDR2 are SGHAT and FQNNGV. The CDR3 extends over 16 amino acids. CDR3 region: CASSLALAGGRYEQYF. DNA for the CDR3: TGTGCCAGCAGCTTAGCCCTGGCAGGGGGCCGGTACGAGCAGTACTTC.

The chain combines TRBV29-1 with TRBJ1-2; D not certain. Trimming took 6 bases from V and 8 from J, leaving 10 bases between them. Germline-derived CDR1 and CDR2 are SQVTM and ANQGSEA. The CDR3 contains 10 residues. DNA for the CDR3: TGCAGCGTACAGACGGACGGCTACACCTTC. Translation gives CSVQTDGYTF.